This T cell receptor beta chain was retrieved from a study of T-cell reconstitution after alpha-beta-depleted transplantation in children. This clonotype has only a few counts. The CDR3 covers 15 residues. Trimming removed 1 base at V and 5 bases at J, with 14 bases between. Looked up from germline, CDR1 is SSHAT and CDR2 is FNYEAQ (reference sequence). Library preparation (for TCRbeta) was performed with unique molecular identifiers. TCRdb recomputed calls from the PCR reads with MiXCR, one row per CDR3 protein. The sample holds about 830,000 distinct CDR3 sequences, less than 20% seen once. The sequence came from a male patient between 10 and 17 years old who had a stem cell transplant for acute lymphoblastic leukemia, so the T cells may come from the graft donor. V is TRBV7-7 and J is TRBJ2-5, with D perhaps assigned TRBD1 or TRBD2 (5 bases each). Source: PBMCs, mostly from graft donor cells, taken 360 days after TCRalphabeta/CD19-depleted stem cell transplant. CDR3 nucleotides: TGTGCCAGCAGCTTAGGCCCCGCCGAGGGGGAGACCCAGTACTTC. This codes for CASSLGPAEGETQYF.